The rows below give T cell receptor beta chains drawn from one sample of a study of OX40 agonist ivuxolimab in advanced cancers. Measured with immunoSEQ multiplex PCR; TCRdb has only the in-frame clones, and not every one. Among 73,000 or so clones listed, 92% were seen once. This specimen was CD4+ or CD8+ T cells sorted from blood, taken in a trial of the OX40 agonist ivuxolimab. These TCRs come from an adult with an advanced solid tumor such as melanoma, head and neck, liver or kidney cancer. The CDR3 runs from the conserved cysteine through the conserved F or W. Fields, in order: CDR3 DNA, CDR3 protein, clone size, V gene, D gene, J gene. The D gene is left open where the match is weak. Not every row has a clone size; where given, it reads once, few, many or a size class.

TGTGCCAGCAGGGTCGTCGGGGGCGAGACCCAGTACTTC CASRVVGGETQYF NA TRBV6-1 NA TRBJ2-5
TGTGCCAGCAGCGTAGTAATCGATAGGGCTGGGGCCAACGTCCTGACTTTC CASSVVIDRAGANVLTF once TRBV9 NA TRBJ2-6
TGTGCCAGCAGTGACGCGAGACACAAGGGGGGGATAAATGAGCAGTTCTTC CASSDARHKGGINEQFF NA TRBV6-4 NA TRBJ2-1
TGTGCCAGCAGTGCCGACATTTATGAAGCTTTCTTT CASSADIYEAFF NA TRBV7-9 NA TRBJ1-1
TGTGCCTGGAGTTCCGGGACTTCGGGCGGCTACACCTTC CAWSSGTSGGYTF NA TRBV30 NA TRBJ1-2
TGTGCCAGCAGTTCCGGCTTTTCCTACGAGCAGTACTTC CASSSGFSYEQYF NA TRBV6-5 NA TRBJ2-7
TGTGCCGCGCGGGATTGGGGGTTGGGCAGAGACGAGCAGTACTTC CAARDWGLGRDEQYF NA TRBV27 NA TRBJ2-7
TGTGCCACCGGGGTGAGCACTCTCAACTATGGCTACACCTTC CATGVSTLNYGYTF NA TRBV6-5 NA TRBJ1-2
TGCAGCGTTGGAACCGGGACACTGAACACTGAAGCTTTCTTT CSVGTGTLNTEAFF NA TRBV29-1 NA TRBJ1-1
TGCGCCAGCAGCTTAACGGGACTAGTGAATGTTTACGAGCAGTACTTC CASSLTGLVNVYEQYF NA TRBV5-1 TRBD2 TRBJ2-7
TGTGCCAGCACCACCTCTGGGCTTGGTTACAATGAGCAGTTCTTC CASTTSGLGYNEQFF NA TRBV7-6 NA TRBJ2-1
TGCGCCAGCAGAGGGATAGATACGCAGTATTTT CASRGIDTQYF NA TRBV5-1 NA TRBJ2-3
TGTGCCAGTAGTATCTTGGCGGCAGGGGGTCGCGAGCAGTACTTC CASSILAAGGREQYF once TRBV19 TRBD1 TRBJ2-7
TGTGCCAGCAGCCCCCTAGCGGGAGGGGTTAATGAGCAGTTCTTC CASSPLAGGVNEQFF NA TRBV11-2 TRBD2 TRBJ2-1
TGCGCCAGCAGCTTAAGACAAGAAGGGGCCAAAAACATTCAGTACTTC CASSLRQEGAKNIQYF NA TRBV5-1 NA TRBJ2-4
TGTGCCAGCAGAGCGGACAGGGGGACCACTGAAGCTTTCTTT CASRADRGTTEAFF once TRBV6-1 TRBD1 TRBJ1-1
TGTGCCAGCAGTTATGGGGGAAAGATGAACACTGAAGCTTTCTTT CASSYGGKMNTEAFF NA TRBV6-5 NA TRBJ1-1
TGTGCCAGCAGCGTAGATGTTAGCACAACGAACACCGGGGAGCTGTTTTTT CASSVDVSTTNTGELFF NA TRBV9 NA TRBJ2-2
TGTGCCAGCAGCTTGTTGGAGACCCAGTACTTC CASSLLETQYF NA TRBV5-8 NA TRBJ2-5
TGTGCCAGCAGCCCTCGTAGCGGGAGGTACTACGAGCAGTACTTC CASSPRSGRYYEQYF NA TRBV27 TRBD2 TRBJ2-7
TGCGCCAGCAGCCCCCTTAGCGGAACCACAGATACGCAGTATTTT CASSPLSGTTDTQYF NA TRBV5-1 NA TRBJ2-3
TGCGCCAGCAGCATAAACAACCAGGGAACCGGGGAGCTGTTTTTT CASSINNQGTGELFF NA TRBV5-1 NA TRBJ2-2
TGTGCCAGCAGTTGGAGGGCTCTCCGAGAGACCCAGTACTTC CASSWRALRETQYF NA TRBV6-5 NA TRBJ2-5
TGTGCCAGTAGTAACCCGGGACAGGGAAACTATGGCTACACCTTC CASSNPGQGNYGYTF NA TRBV19 TRBD1 TRBJ1-2
TGTGCCAGCGCTAACTACGAGCAGTACTTC CASANYEQYF NA TRBV5-4 NA TRBJ2-7
TGTGCCAGCAGCGTAGGGACAGGGGGCGACTATGGCTACACCTTC CASSVGTGGDYGYTF NA TRBV9 TRBD1 TRBJ1-2
TGTGCCAGCAGTTCCCCGGGACAGGGGGCGCGGGAGCAGTACTTC CASSSPGQGAREQYF NA TRBV6-5 TRBD1 TRBJ2-7
TGTGCCAGCATGGTGGAGGGACAGGGGGTCTCCTACGAGCAGTACTTC CASMVEGQGVSYEQYF NA TRBV7-2 TRBD1 TRBJ2-7
TGTGCCAGCAGCTTCGTAGGACAGGCGTTCTCTGGAAACACCATATATTTT CASSFVGQAFSGNTIYF NA TRBV7-9 TRBD1 TRBJ1-3
TGTGCCAGCAGTTTTAATACAGGGGGGCGAGAGACCCAGTACTTC CASSFNTGGRETQYF NA TRBV27 TRBD1 TRBJ2-5
TGCGCCAGCAGCAGGTCCCCGGCGGTACAAGAGACCCAGTACTTC CASSRSPAVQETQYF NA TRBV5-1 NA TRBJ2-5
TGTGCCAGCAGCTTAGGACCCAGGAACACTGAAGCTTTCTTT CASSLGPRNTEAFF NA TRBV7-9 NA TRBJ1-1
TGTGCCAGCAGCTCCCCCCCGTTAGACAGGGCCCAAGAGACCCAGTACTTC CASSSPPLDRAQETQYF NA TRBV11-3 TRBD1 TRBJ2-5
TGTGCTAGTGCCCTGGGCGGGGGTGCTGGAAACACCATATATTTT CASALGGGAGNTIYF NA TRBV12-5 NA TRBJ1-3
TGTGCCAGTAGTATCGATCGGTCCTACGAGCAGTACTTC CASSIDRSYEQYF once TRBV19 NA TRBJ2-7
TGCGCCAGCGGCGACTTAGGGGATCAGCCCCAGCATTTT CASGDLGDQPQHF once TRBV10-2 NA TRBJ1-5
TGTGCCAGCAGTTTAAACACCGGGGAGCTGTTTTTT CASSLNTGELFF NA TRBV27 NA TRBJ2-2
TGCGCCAGCAGCTTGAGGTACACGACAGGGCAGGGTGCGGCTGAAGCTTTCTTT CASSLRYTTGQGAAEAFF NA TRBV5-1 TRBD1 TRBJ1-1
TGTGCCAGCAGCTTGGAGGTGGGAGGTGTCACAGATACGCAGTATTTT CASSLEVGGVTDTQYF NA TRBV5-4 NA TRBJ2-3
TGTGCCAGCAGCGTAGCCCCAGGGTATAATGAAAAACTGTTTTTT CASSVAPGYNEKLFF NA TRBV9 NA TRBJ1-4
NA CASQRSFGAETRGNYGYTF NA TRBV27 NA TRBJ1-2
TGCGCCAGCAGCTTGGAGCTGGACAGCCTCCTACCCTACGAGCAGTACTTC CASSLELDSLLPYEQYF NA TRBV5-1 NA TRBJ2-7
TGTGCCAGCAGTAAGCCAACAGTAAACACTGAAGCTTTCTTT CASSKPTVNTEAFF once TRBV6-1 NA TRBJ1-1
TGTGCCAGCAGCTTGGGGAACCCCAGAGATACGCAGTATTTT CASSLGNPRDTQYF NA TRBV5-5 NA TRBJ2-3
TGTGCCAGCTCAGGTCAAGAGACCCAGTACTTC CASSGQETQYF NA TRBV18 NA TRBJ2-5
TGTGCCAGTAAAGAGGGACTAGCGAGGGGTTGGCAGTACTTC CASKEGLARGWQYF NA TRBV19 TRBD2 TRBJ2-7
TGTGCCAGCAGCTTGAGTGGCACAGATACGCAGTATTTT CASSLSGTDTQYF NA TRBV5-5 NA TRBJ2-3
TGTGCCAGCAGTGCGAGAGGGAAAGCGGGGGCAAATCAAGAGACCCAGTACTTC CASSARGKAGANQETQYF NA TRBV6-1 TRBD2 TRBJ2-5
TGTGCCAGCTCACCGACGGCGCAGGTGGAGGTTAATGAAAAACTGTTTTTT CASSPTAQVEVNEKLFF once TRBV18 NA TRBJ1-4
TGCGCCGGATCGAGGGGGGCAGGTAATGAGCAGTTCTTC CAGSRGAGNEQFF NA TRBV10-1 NA TRBJ2-1
TGTGCCAGCAGCTTAGTAGGGCTGACTTTCTTT CASSLVGLTFF NA TRBV11-3 NA TRBJ1-1
TGTGCCAGCAGCTTATTCAACTACGAGCAGTACTTC CASSLFNYEQYF NA TRBV11-2 NA TRBJ2-7
TGTGCCAGCAGTGAAAGGGCAGGGTTCCGATCAACTAATGAAAAACTGTTTTTT CASSERAGFRSTNEKLFF NA TRBV2 NA TRBJ1-4
TGTGCCAGCAGTCCAGGGACTAGCGGATCCTACGAGCAGTACTTC CASSPGTSGSYEQYF NA TRBV6-4 TRBD2 TRBJ2-7
TGTGCCAGCAGATCACTAGCGGGAGATTTCTATTACTTCTTC CASRSLAGDFYYFF NA TRBV27 TRBD2 TRBJ2-1